Shown below are 14 T cell receptor beta chains from a single sample sequenced in a study of blood T cell repertoires in COVID-19. Data came from immunoSEQ multiplex PCR; TCRdb stores just in-frame clones and leaves some out. This table has tens of thousands of clones, around nine tenths appearing once. Sequenced material: peripheral blood. Source of these receptors: an older woman with COVID-19, enrolled during active disease.

The chain employs TRBV5-8 and TRBJ1-2, with 7 bases aligning to TRBD1. Germline V gene data show CDR1 as SGHTS and CDR2 as YDEGEE. With V trimmed by 4 bases and J by 3 bases, 9 bases remained unmatched. The length of the CDR3 is 15 residues. Here the CDR3 reads CASSPPDRDYYGYTF. The CDR3 DNA reads TGTGCCAGCAGCCCCCCCGACAGGGATTACTATGGCTACACCTTC.

V and J are TRBV3-1 (or the pseudogene TRBV3-2) and TRBJ2-7; D unclear. The V gene's germline CDR1 is LGHDT and CDR2 YNNKEL (reference sequence). The CDR3 spans 11 residues. Trimming took off 2 bases at V and 4 bases at J, with 3 bases between the two ends. The DNA for the CDR3 is TGTGCCAGCAGCCAACAATACGAGCAGTACTTC. It translates to CASSQQYEQYF.

The CDR3 spells CASSPRTGGNGYTF. The CDR3, as DNA: TGTGCCAGCAGCCCGCGGACAGGAGGAAATGGCTACACCTTC. V usage is TRBV7-9 and J usage is TRBJ1-2; TRBD1 matches 7 bases. J lost 6 bases, V lost 5 bases, and 9 bases had no gene match. Germline values: CDR1 SEHNR, CDR2 FQNEAQ (reference sequence). The CDR3 has 14 residues.

The genes are TRBV6-5 and TRBJ2-3; unclear D gene. Germline assignment: CDR1 MNHEY and CDR2 SVGAGI. The ends were cut back, 7 bases at V and 0 bases at J, with 11 bases in the middle. The CDR3 length is 14 residues. The CDR3 protein is CASKTTGSTDTQYF. The DNA of the CDR3 is TGTGCCAGCAAAACGACCGGGAGCACAGATACGCAGTATTTT.

The chain combines TRBV6-5 with TRBJ2-7, with 9 bases fitting TRBD1. With V trimmed by 6 bases and J by 5 bases, 11 bases remained unmatched. Germline assignment: CDR1 MNHEY and CDR2 SVGAGI. There are 15 residues in the CDR3. This chain's CDR3 is CASRPTGQGFHEQYF. Here the CDR3 DNA reads TGTGCCAGCAGACCTACGGGACAGGGTTTCCACGAGCAGTACTTC.

The chain joins TRBV28 to TRBJ1-4; D uncertain. This CDR3 comprises 13 residues. Trimming cost V 8 bases and J 6 bases, with 13 bases left between them. In germline, CDR1 is MDHEN, CDR2 SYDVKM. The DNA of the CDR3 is TGTGCCAGCTCTAGTGGCGGTTATGAAAAACTGTTTTTT. Translation: CASSSGGYEKLFF.

CDR3 nucleotide sequence: TGCGCCAGCAGCCAAGTGGGGGCATCACGGTTGAATTCACCCCTCCACTTT. As protein: CASSQVGASRLNSPLHF. The J gene is TRBJ1-6, the V gene TRBV4-1; D possibly corresponds to TRBD1 (6 bases). The CDR3 loop spans 17 amino acids. CDR1 and CDR2 from the germline V gene are MGHRA and YSYEKL. Trimming took off 1 base at V and 7 bases at J, with 17 bases between the two ends.

The chain recombines TRBV18 with TRBJ1-4, with D possibly being TRBD1 (6 bases). Trimming shortened V by 3 bases and J by 7 bases, and 15 bases separated the two germline ends. This CDR3 is 15 amino acids long. Germline values: CDR1 KGHSH, CDR2 LQKENI. The CDR3 DNA sequence: TGTGCCAGCTCACCGACAACAGGGAAGGGTGAAAAACTGTTTTTT. This codes for CASSPTTGKGEKLFF. Looking up the rest from reference TRBV18 and TRBJ1-4 gives the full variable domain: NAGVMQNPRHLVRRRGQEARLRCSPMKGHSHVYWYRQLPEEGLKFMVYLQKENIIDESGMPKERFSAEFPKEGPSILRIQQVVRGDSAAYFCASSPTTGKGEKLFFGSGTQLSVL.

This chain links TRBV20-1 with TRBJ2-7, with 8 bases identical to TRBD2. Germline lookup yields CDR1 DFQATT and CDR2 SNEGSKA (reference sequence). CDR3 length: 11 residues. After removal of 5 bases from V and 7 bases from J, the junction contained 4 bases not matched to a gene. The DNA for the CDR3 is TGCAGTGCTGGACTAGCTTATGAGCAGTACTTC. As protein: CSAGLAYEQYF.

The chain carries TRBV5-1 and TRBJ2-5; 10 positions agree with TRBD2. Trimming took 0 bases from V and 5 from J; bases not matched to a gene: 19. Germline values: CDR1 SGHRS, CDR2 YFSETQ. The CDR3 is 20 residues long. CDR3 sequence (DNA): TGCGCCAGCAGCTTGGCCTTAAGGTTCCGGCTAGCGGGAGAACGGGAGACCCAGTACTTC. It codes for CASSLALRFRLAGERETQYF.

J is TRBJ2-3 and V is TRBV5-1; TRBD2 aligns across 10 bases. CDR3 length: 17 amino acids. V dropped 3 bases and J dropped 3; count of bases not matched to a gene: 10. Germline lookup yields CDR1 SGHRS and CDR2 YFSETQ. The CDR3 sequence is CASSWGLAGDNTDTQYF. The CDR3 DNA reads as TGCGCCAGCAGCTGGGGGCTAGCGGGAGACAATACAGATACGCAGTATTTT.

The chain combines TRBV11-3 with TRBJ1-5; TRBD1 might be the D (5 bases). The germline V and J ends were trimmed by 0 bases and 3 bases, with 9 bases remaining between them. Per germline, CDR1 SGHNT and CDR2 YENEEA. The CDR3 consists of 15 residues. The DNA for the CDR3 is TGTGCCAGCAGCTTAGATGTGGGGCCCAATCAGCCCCAGCATTTT. This codes for CASSLDVGPNQPQHF.

The chain is built from TRBV7-2 and TRBJ1-5, with 7 bases that match TRBD1. This CDR3 is 13 amino acids long. CDR1 is SGHTA and CDR2 is FQGNSA in the germline V gene. Trimming at V came to 5 bases and at J to 6 bases, leaving 4 bases not matched to a gene. CDR3 nucleotides: TGTGCCAGCAGCACAAGACAGGGTCAGCCCCAGCATTTT. Translating it yields CASSTRQGQPQHF.

This sequence joins TRBV6-5 and TRBJ2-7; 9 bases align to TRBD2. CDR1 is MNHEY, CDR2 SVGAGI, per germline. The CDR3 is 14 amino acids. J was trimmed by 1 base and V by 5 bases; bases with no gene match: 3. CDR3 nucleotides: TGTGCCAGCAGTAGGCTAGCGGGATCCTACGAGCAGTACTTC. Translating gives CASSRLAGSYEQYF.